The following is a T cell receptor beta chain sequence with its context. The length of the CDR3 is 15 residues. V was shortened by 4 bases and J by 2 bases, with 14 bases between the two germline ends. The V gene's germline CDR1 is LGHNA and CDR2 YNFKEQ. Sequencing used immunoSEQ multiplex PCR; TCRdb keeps in-frame clones, though not all of them. The sample records more than 75,000 clones, over 90% being singletons. The sample belongs to a study of PD-L1 blockade in urothelial cancer. On the study more broadly: At 3 weeks (second dose) and 6 weeks after starting treatment, blood was analyzed.

V usage is TRBV4-2 and J usage is TRBJ1-2; D is perhaps TRBD1 (6 bases). The sample in question was PBMCs, obtained around atezolizumab (anti-PD-L1) treatment. The source is a man in his fifties or sixties with urothelial cancer. Here the CDR3 DNA reads TGTGCCAGCAGCCCCGGCGGGGGGCAAAACTATGGCTACACCTTC. It codes for CASSPGGGQNYGYTF.